This T cell receptor (beta chain) was sequenced in a study of cytomegalovirus exposure and HLA in healthy donors. Regarding the study as a whole: Later genetic work tied a missense DCLRE1C variant to beta-chain V and J trimming.

In the case of this clone: Antigen specificity is unknown.

V lost 0 bases and J 4 bases, leaving 10 bases between the germline ends. This CDR3 is built from 15 residues. Germline V CDR1 and CDR2: MNHEY, SMNVEV (reference sequence). The PCR was carried out with 60 Vbeta primers and 13 Jbeta primers. This table comes from immunoSEQ multiplex PCR, and its TCRdb copy is limited to in-frame clones, with some not included. The table includes about 220,000 clones, approximately 88% detected once. The clonotype was recovered from a boy between 2 and 15 years old in good health and CMV-seronegative. The sample was PBMCs. V usage is TRBV27 and J usage is TRBJ1-5; D is perhaps TRBD1 (5 bases). CDR3 loop: CASSLSVGGNQPQHF. CDR3 coding DNA: TGTGCCAGCAGTTTATCCGTCGGGGGGAATCAGCCCCAGCATTTT.